This is a list of T cell receptor beta chains from one sample in a study of T-cell memory formation after mild COVID-19. TCRdb reprocessed the 5' RACE reads with MiXCR, giving one entry per CDR3 protein. Among under 450,000 distinct CDR3 sequences, about 15% were seen once, and the ten largest hold 22%. The sequenced material came from PBMCs or a T cell subset sorted from them (not recorded which). The receptor source for this set is a man younger than 35 who had mild COVID-19 (a few samples of this study predate the infection). Cell type and time point are not known. CDR3s include the opening cysteine and the closing phenylalanine or tryptophan. The order of the fields is J gene, V gene, clone size, D gene, CDR3 protein, CDR3 DNA. A D gene is named only where the DNA matches it firmly. Some rows have no size entry. The others give once, few or many, or a class for an expanded clone.

J: TRBJ2-3
V: TRBV24-1
size: few
D: .
CDR3: CATSDRWVGDTQYF
DNA: TGTGCCACCAGTGATAGGTGGGTTGGAGATACGCAGTATTTT

J: TRBJ1-4
V: TRBV4-3
size: few
D: .
CDR3: CASSQDPGTYGEKLFF
DNA: TGCGCCAGCAGCCAAGATCCCGGCACGTACGGCGAAAAACTGTTTTTT

J: TRBJ2-3
V: TRBV10-3
size: few
D: .
CDR3: CAIGPTRQGTDTQYF
DNA: TGTGCCATCGGCCCGACCCGCCAGGGCACAGATACGCAGTATTTT

J: TRBJ2-3
V: TRBV29-1
size: .
D: TRBD1
CDR3: CSVDPQGAGNTQYF
DNA: TGCAGCGTTGATCCACAGGGGGCTGGGAATACGCAGTATTTT

J: TRBJ2-5
V: TRBV5-1
size: .
D: .
CDR3: CASQMVQSMQFSETQYF
DNA: TGCGCCTCCCAAATGGTCCAATCGATGCAATTCTCTGAGACCCAGTACTTC

J: TRBJ2-6
V: TRBV20-1
size: .
D: .
CDR3: CSATRGNTASGDNVLTF
DNA: TGCAGTGCTACCCGCGGCAACACCGCCTCTGGGGACAACGTCCTGACTTTC

J: TRBJ2-1
V: TRBV5-4
size: few
D: .
CDR3: CASSLGPGPGNEQFF
DNA: TGTGCCAGCAGCTTGGGACCGGGACCCGGAAATGAGCAGTTCTTC

J: TRBJ2-2
V: TRBV7-2
size: .
D: .
CDR3: CASSLEGTSPGELFF
DNA: TGTGCCAGCAGCTTAGAGGGGACTTCTCCCGGGGAGCTGTTTTTT

J: TRBJ1-1
V: TRBV6-2/TRBV6-3
size: .
D: .
CDR3: CASSPQVPTEAFF
DNA: TGTGCCAGCTCCCCACAGGTCCCCACTGAAGCTTTCTTT

J: TRBJ1-5
V: TRBV20-1
size: few
D: .
CDR3: CSAREGGLSNQPQHF
DNA: TGCAGTGCTAGAGAAGGGGGTCTAAGCAATCAGCCCCAGCATTTT

J: TRBJ2-3
V: TRBV5-6
size: .
D: TRBD2
CDR3: CASSPGGESDTQYF
DNA: TGTGCCAGCAGCCCGGGGGGGGAATCGGATACGCAGTATTTT

J: TRBJ1-2
V: TRBV6-2/TRBV6-3
size: .
D: .
CDR3: CASSWSSYGYTF
DNA: TGTGCCAGCAGTTGGAGCAGTTATGGCTACACCTTC

J: TRBJ1-6
V: TRBV20-1
size: .
D: .
CDR3: CSAPRYPTNNSPLHF
DNA: TGCAGTGCCCCTAGGTACCCGACCAATAATTCACCCCTCCACTTT

J: TRBJ1-2
V: TRBV6-2/TRBV6-3
size: .
D: .
CDR3: CASTNSRTYGYTF
DNA: TGTGCCAGCACGAACTCCAGGACCTATGGCTACACCTTC

J: TRBJ2-2
V: TRBV4-1
size: .
D: .
CDR3: CASSQVRELFF
DNA: TGCGCCAGCAGCCAAGTCCGGGAGCTGTTTTTT

J: TRBJ1-5
V: TRBV3-1
size: few
D: .
CDR3: CASSQGSEFQPQHF
DNA: TGTGCCAGCAGCCAAGGGTCAGAATTTCAGCCCCAGCATTTT

J: TRBJ1-1
V: TRBV20-1
size: .
D: TRBD1
CDR3: CSAVPGTGNTEAFF
DNA: TGCAGTGCCGTACCCGGGACAGGGAACACTGAAGCTTTCTTT

J: TRBJ1-2
V: TRBV6-5
size: few
D: TRBD1
CDR3: CASSSPGTGPYGYTF
DNA: TGTGCCAGCAGTTCCCCTGGGACAGGGCCCTATGGCTACACCTTC

J: TRBJ2-7
V: TRBV11-2
size: few
D: .
CDR3: CASSLVQAYEQYF
DNA: TGTGCCAGCAGCTTAGTACAGGCCTACGAGCAGTACTTC

J: TRBJ1-4
V: TRBV27
size: .
D: .
CDR3: CASSLFWTATNEKLFF
DNA: TGTGCCAGCAGTTTATTTTGGACCGCAACTAATGAAAAACTGTTTTTT

J: TRBJ1-1
V: TRBV7-6
size: few
D: .
CDR3: CASSFPGGAPEAFF
DNA: TGTGCCAGCAGCTTCCCGGGGGGGGCTCCTGAAGCTTTCTTT

J: TRBJ2-7
V: TRBV5-4
size: .
D: .
CDR3: CASREQGRIANEQYF
DNA: TGTGCCAGCAGGGAACAGGGACGGATAGCTAACGAGCAGTACTTC

J: TRBJ2-2
V: TRBV20-1
size: many
D: .
CDR3: CSAARGADGELFF
DNA: TGCAGTGCGGCCCGGGGGGCCGACGGGGAGCTGTTTTTT

J: TRBJ2-1
V: TRBV6-1
size: .
D: .
CDR3: CASPLGAAGHNEQFF
DNA: TGTGCCAGCCCCTTAGGCGCGGCGGGCCACAATGAGCAGTTCTTC

J: TRBJ1-5
V: TRBV7-9
size: few
D: .
CDR3: CASSLGGRLNQPQHF
DNA: TGTGCCAGCAGCTTAGGGGGGAGGCTCAATCAGCCCCAGCATTTT

J: TRBJ2-3
V: TRBV7-9
size: few
D: .
CDR3: CASSPTTSFTDTQYF
DNA: TGTGCCAGCAGCCCGACGACATCCTTCACAGATACGCAGTATTTT

J: TRBJ2-1
V: TRBV7-9
size: .
D: .
CDR3: CASSAGGEFSYNEQFF
DNA: TGTGCCAGCAGCGCCGGGGGAGAGTTCTCCTACAATGAGCAGTTCTTC

J: TRBJ2-7
V: TRBV27
size: .
D: .
CDR3: CASSLRLSAGEQYF
DNA: TGTGCCAGCAGTTTACGTCTGTCGGCGGGGGAGCAGTACTTC

J: TRBJ1-5
V: TRBV4-2
size: .
D: TRBD1
CDR3: CASSQERSGGTGGLSNQPQHF
DNA: TGTGCCAGCAGCCAAGAGAGGTCCGGAGGTACAGGGGGTCTTAGCAATCAGCCCCAGCATTTT

J: TRBJ2-7
V: TRBV11-2
size: .
D: .
CDR3: CASSNRDKRRGEQYF
DNA: TGTGCCAGCAGCAACCGGGACAAACGACGCGGCGAGCAGTACTTC

J: TRBJ2-7
V: TRBV10-3
size: once
D: .
CDR3: CAISPGTNSYEQYF
DNA: TGTGCCATCAGCCCCGGGACAAACTCCTACGAGCAGTACTTC

J: TRBJ2-3
V: TRBV7-2
size: few
D: .
CDR3: CASSLARGSPYRPSTDTQYF
DNA: TGTGCCAGCAGCTTAGCCCGGGGAAGTCCGTATAGGCCTAGCACAGATACGCAGTATTTT

J: TRBJ1-1
V: TRBV6-2/TRBV6-3
size: .
D: .
CDR3: CASSYGYTEAFF
DNA: TGTGCCAGCAGTTACGGGTACACTGAAGCTTTCTTT

J: TRBJ2-5
V: TRBV10-3
size: .
D: .
CDR3: CAISDRRETQYF
DNA: TGTGCCATCAGCGACCGCAGGGAAACCCAGTACTTC

J: TRBJ1-5
V: TRBV15
size: few
D: .
CDR3: CATSGGDYSNQPQHF
DNA: TGTGCCACCAGCGGGGGAGATTATAGCAATCAGCCCCAGCATTTT

J: TRBJ1-3
V: TRBV6-5
size: few
D: .
CDR3: CASSYRAGSSGNTIYF
DNA: TGTGCCAGCAGTTACAGGGCGGGGAGCTCTGGAAACACCATATATTTT

J: TRBJ2-1
V: TRBV11-2
size: .
D: .
CDR3: CASSARTAQGLPIIKGNEQFF
DNA: TGTGCCAGCAGCGCCCGGACAGCCCAGGGATTACCAATAATAAAAGGGAATGAGCAGTTCTTC

J: TRBJ2-1
V: TRBV12-5
size: .
D: .
CDR3: CASGFYNEQFF
DNA: TGTGCTAGTGGTTTTTACAATGAGCAGTTCTTC

J: TRBJ2-5
V: TRBV20-1
size: .
D: .
CDR3: CSARSAGLQYF
DNA: TGCAGTGCCAGATCAGCGGGCCTCCAGTACTTC

J: TRBJ1-6
V: TRBV6-2/TRBV6-3
size: .
D: .
CDR3: CASSYVQNSPLHF
DNA: TGTGCCAGCAGTTACGTCCAGAATTCACCCCTCCACTTT

J: TRBJ2-7
V: TRBV6-5
size: many
D: .
CDR3: CASSYSGRAREQYF
DNA: TGTGCCAGCAGTTACTCGGGCAGGGCCCGCGAGCAGTACTTC

J: TRBJ2-5
V: TRBV7-9
size: many
D: .
CDR3: CASSLAQATETQYF
DNA: TGTGCCAGCAGTCTAGCTCAAGCGACAGAGACCCAGTACTTC

J: TRBJ1-1
V: TRBV27
size: .
D: .
CDR3: CASRTQGSTEAFF
DNA: TGTGCCAGCAGGACGCAGGGGAGCACTGAAGCTTTCTTT

J: TRBJ2-3
V: TRBV7-7
size: .
D: .
CDR3: CASSSDSTDTQYF
DNA: TGTGCTAGCAGCTCAGATAGCACAGATACGCAGTATTTT

J: TRBJ2-7
V: TRBV6-2/TRBV6-3
size: .
D: .
CDR3: CASTPPPSYPNSYEQYF
DNA: TGTGCCAGCACCCCCCCGCCGAGTTACCCTAATTCCTACGAGCAGTACTTC

J: TRBJ2-4
V: TRBV27
size: .
D: TRBD1
CDR3: CASSYDRERWDF
DNA: TGTGCCAGCAGTTACGACAGGGAGAGATGGGACTTC

J: TRBJ2-5
V: TRBV20-1
size: few
D: TRBD1
CDR3: CPTGTGADVPQETQYF
DNA: TGCCCAACCGGGACAGGGGCAGACGTTCCCCAAGAGACCCAGTACTTC

J: TRBJ2-2
V: TRBV12-3/TRBV12-4
size: few
D: .
CDR3: CASSFDAGELFF
DNA: TGTGCCAGCAGTTTTGACGCCGGGGAGCTGTTTTTT

J: TRBJ1-1
V: TRBV11-2
size: .
D: .
CDR3: CASSFLGVNTEAFF
DNA: TGTGCCAGCAGCTTCCTGGGGGTGAACACTGAAGCTTTCTTT

J: TRBJ1-5
V: TRBV4-2
size: few
D: .
CDR3: CASSQSPSQPQHF
DNA: TGTGCCAGCAGCCAGAGCCCTAGCCAGCCCCAGCATTTT

J: TRBJ1-2
V: TRBV7-2
size: .
D: TRBD1
CDR3: CASSLATLRDSGGYTF
DNA: TGTGCCAGCAGCTTAGCAACTCTCCGGGACAGCGGTGGCTACACCTTC

J: TRBJ2-3
V: TRBV7-9
size: .
D: .
CDR3: CASSLADRSTDTQYF
DNA: TGTGCCAGCAGCTTAGCAGACAGGTCCACAGATACGCAGTATTTT

J: TRBJ2-1
V: TRBV12-3/TRBV12-4
size: many
D: TRBD1
CDR3: CASENRDRAHQFF
DNA: TGTGCCAGCGAAAACCGGGACAGGGCCCACCAGTTCTTC

J: TRBJ2-3
V: TRBV12-3/TRBV12-4
size: many
D: .
CDR3: CASSPSEGGRIDTQYF
DNA: TGTGCCAGCAGTCCCTCGGAGGGGGGGAGAATAGATACGCAGTATTTT